The clone carrying this T cell receptor (beta chain) was detected only once. Its antigen is unknown. J gave up 7 bases and V 5 bases, and 12 bases lay outside the gene matches. From germline, CDR1 is SNHLY and CDR2 FYNNEI. The CDR3 runs 17 residues. The source of the sample is a study of OX40 agonist ivuxolimab in advanced cancers. For the study at large: Patients enrolled in dose escalation were diagnosed with hepatocellular carcinoma, melanoma, renal cell or head and neck cancer. Averaging about 60 years in age, with a range of 23 to 79, the cohort was about 85% male.

Findings and caveats of the study: Compared with others, partial responders at 0.1-3.0 mg/kg displayed clonal expansion among the lowest. Determination of antigen specificity was not performed for the expanded peripheral T cells.

The repertoire was sequenced with immunoSEQ multiplex PCR; TCRdb's copy has only in-frame clones and lacks some. The sample has about 23,000 clones; under 85% are singletons. This receptor was obtained from an adult with an advanced solid tumor such as melanoma, head and neck, liver or kidney cancer. Sequenced here: CD4+ or CD8+ T cells sorted from blood, sampled in a trial of the OX40 agonist ivuxolimab. The rearrangement links TRBV2 to TRBJ2-1; TRBD2 matches 12 bases. The CDR3: CASSLGLAGPARNEQFF. The CDR3 DNA reads as TGTGCCAGCAGTCTGGGACTAGCGGGCCCGGCGAGGAATGAGCAGTTCTTC. The whole variable domain, filled in from reference TRBV2 and TRBJ2-1, reads EPEVTQTPSHQVTQMGQEVILRCVPISNHLYFYWYRQILGQKVEFLVSFYNNEISEKSEIFDDQFSVERPDGSNFTLKIRSTKLEDSAMYFCASSLGLAGPARNEQFFGPGTRLTVL.